This T cell receptor (beta chain) came from a study of blood T cells in healthy people across ages. Germline V gives CDR1 MGHDK, CDR2 SYGVNS. The CDR3 is made up of 14 amino acids. PCR was performed a second time for about 7 to 11 cycles using a sample-barcoded 5' primer and a J-beta primer mix. TCRdb re-analysed the 5' RACE reads in MiXCR, keeping a single row per CDR3 protein. The sample holds approximately 800,000 distinct CDR3 sequences, roughly 60% seen once. Each sample yielded at least 6 million isolated PBMCs. Study-wide results and caveats: Naive T cell percentage by flow cytometry tracked strongly with beta diversity.

This clonotype was observed a single time. The antigen remains unidentified. The sample taken for sequencing was blood. The chain is built from TRBV25-1 and TRBJ2-4; 8 bases are shared with TRBD1. The DNA end is a closer match to TRBJ2-7, so the J assignment may be wrong. The source of this sequence is a man between 25 and 39 years old in good health. The CDR3 nucleotides read TGTGCCAGCTCCCTCCGGGACAGGATAGCCGAGCAGTACTTC. Translation gives CASSLRDRIAEQYF.